The 27 T cell receptor beta chains below come from one sample, sequenced in a study of CD8 T cell repertoires and HIV-1 epitope variants. This table comes from immunoSEQ multiplex PCR, and its TCRdb copy is limited to in-frame clones, with some not included. This table has some 87,000 clones, almost 75% appearing once. The sequencing sample was made of uncultured baseline CD8+ T cells from peripheral blood mononuclear cells (PBMCs). These receptors came from a male donor with HIV.

The V call is TRBV5-6, the J call TRBJ2-7; 11 bases agree with TRBD2. Germline V gene data show CDR1 as SGHDT and CDR2 as YYEEEE. This CDR3 contains 14 residues. The ends lost 6 bases at V and 5 bases at J; junction bases unmatched: 7. Here the CDR3 reads CASTGTSGSDEQYF. The CDR3 region has the DNA TGTGCCAGCACCGGAACTAGCGGGAGCGACGAGCAGTACTTC.

J is TRBJ1-4 and V is TRBV30; D gene unclear. Germline loops: CDR1 GTSNPN, CDR2 SVGIG (reference sequence). V was shortened by 0 bases and J by 5 bases, with 4 bases between the two germline ends. The CDR3 is 12 residues long. CDR3 sequence: CAWSVSNEKLFF. The CDR3 DNA reads TGTGCCTGGAGTGTATCAAATGAAAAACTGTTTTTT. The complete variable domain, with remaining parts taken from reference TRBV30 and TRBJ1-4, reads SQTIHQWPATLVQPVGSPLSLECTVEGTSNPNLYWYRQAAGRGLQLLFYSVGIGQISSEVPQNLSASRPQDRQFILSSKKLLLSDSGFYLCAWSVSNEKLFFGSGTQLSVL.

This clone was observed a handful of times. The chain combines TRBV5-1 with TRBJ2-1; tentatively, D is TRBD2 (6 bases). V lost 3 bases and J 3 bases, leaving 13 bases between the germline ends. Germline loops: CDR1 SGHRS, CDR2 YFSETQ. The length of the CDR3 is 15 residues. The CDR3 DNA reads TGCGCCAGCAGCTCGGGGGTCCCCGGCTACAATGAGCAGTTCTTC. This gives the protein CASSSGVPGYNEQFF.

V usage is TRBV27 and J usage is TRBJ1-2; D uncertain. The CDR3 has 13 amino acids. The V end was cut by 2 bases, the J end by 4 bases, with 8 bases between. Germline CDR1 and CDR2: MNHEY and SMNVEV (reference sequence). For the CDR3, the DNA is TGTGCCAGCAGTTTAACTAGGTCCTATGGCTACACCTTC. Amino acid sequence: CASSLTRSYGYTF.

The rearrangement uses TRBV9 and TRBJ2-1, with D perhaps being TRBD1 or TRBD2 (5 bases each). Germline CDR1 and CDR2: SGDLS and YYNGEE. The V end was cut by 1 base, the J end by 6 bases, with 14 bases between. The CDR3 is 15 amino acids. The CDR3 DNA sequence: TGTGCCAGCAGCGTAACCGGGACGTATGGCAATGAGCAGTTCTTC. This codes for CASSVTGTYGNEQFF.

J is TRBJ2-3 and V is TRBV2; 14 bases match TRBD2. Trimming cost V 6 bases and J 1 base; bases outside gene matches: 6. Germline V gives CDR1 SNHLY, CDR2 FYNNEI. The CDR3 sequence is 17 residues long. The CDR3: CASSFGTSGRGTDTQYF. Here the CDR3 DNA reads TGTGCCAGCAGCTTCGGGACTAGCGGGAGAGGCACAGATACGCAGTATTTT.

This chain connects TRBV15 to TRBJ2-1, with D possibly matching TRBD1 (5 bases). In germline, CDR1 is LNHNV, CDR2 YYDKDF (reference sequence). CDR3 length equals 12 residues. V lost 2 bases to trimming and J lost 10 bases, with 9 bases between them. The CDR3 region is CATSRPAGEQFF. DNA for the CDR3: TGTGCCACCAGCAGACCTGCAGGGGAGCAGTTCTTC.

This clone was picked up a small number of times. The V and J genes are TRBV21-1 and TRBJ2-3. TRBV21-1 is designated a pseudogene. The CDR3 has 11 amino acids. In DNA form, the CDR3 reads TGTGCCAGCAGCAAGGAAGATACGCAGTATTTT. Its protein is CASSKEDTQYF.

This clone came up once. This sequence joins TRBV19 and TRBJ2-5; 11 nucleotides line up with TRBD2. The CDR3 covers 16 residues. Germline CDR1 LNHDA, CDR2 SQIVND (reference sequence). Losses at the gene ends were 4 bases for V and 4 bases for J; bases not matched to a gene: 8. The CDR3: CASSTAASGRTETQYF. The CDR3 nucleotides read TGTGCCAGTAGTACAGCTGCTAGCGGGAGGACAGAGACCCAGTACTTC.

The chain joins TRBV28 to TRBJ2-5; TRBD2 agrees at 7 bases. In germline, CDR1 is MDHEN, CDR2 SYDVKM. J lost 5 bases, V lost 2 bases, and 8 bases had no gene match. CDR3 length: 15 residues. CDR3: CASSLGSSGKETQYF. The CDR3 bases are TGTGCCAGCAGTTTAGGGTCCAGCGGGAAGGAGACCCAGTACTTC.

The chain recombines TRBV5-8 with TRBJ2-5; a weak D match, TRBD2 (7 bases). CDR3 size: 13 residues. In germline, CDR1 is SGHTS, CDR2 YDEGEE. With 7 bases removed from V and 5 bases from J, the gap between germline ends came to 15 bases. CDR3 region: CASRLRGGETQYF. The CDR3 DNA sequence: TGTGCCAGCCGCCTCAGGGGAGGGGAGACCCAGTACTTC.

This clone was seen more than once but under ten times. This rearrangement joins TRBV9 to TRBJ2-1, with D unresolved. The length of the CDR3 is 11 residues. Trimming shortened V by 3 bases and J by 3 bases, and 1 base separated the two germline ends. Germline V CDR1 and CDR2: SGDLS, YYNGEE. DNA for the CDR3: TGTGCCAGCAGCGGCTACAATGAGCAGTTCTTC. Protein product: CASSGYNEQFF.

The rearrangement links TRBV10-3 to TRBJ1-4, with 7 bases identical to TRBD1. The CDR3 consists of 14 residues. Trimming took 10 bases from V and 8 from J; bases not matched to a gene: 13. Germline CDR1 ENHRY, CDR2 SYGVKD. Here the CDR3 reads CATRQGGGGEKLFF. The CDR3 region has the DNA TGTGCCACGCGACAGGGCGGGGGAGGCGAAAAACTGTTTTTT.

This clone was picked up a small number of times. The CDR3: CASSRLPGSNTGELFF. CDR3 DNA: TGTGCCAGCAGCCGTCTCCCAGGTTCTAACACCGGGGAGCTGTTTTTT. The chain couples TRBV14 to TRBJ2-2; D is uncertain. This CDR3 is 16 amino acids long. Germline values: CDR1 SGHDN, CDR2 FVKESK. The V end was cut by 4 bases, the J end by 2 bases, with 14 bases between.

This chain joins TRBV11-2 and TRBJ1-4; TRBD1 agrees at 7 bases. The CDR3 sequence is 17 residues long. V gave up 5 bases and J gave up 5 bases; unmatched junction bases: 14. Germline CDR1 is SGHAT and CDR2 is FQNNGV. The CDR3 spells CASSLTTGRGGNEKLFF. The CDR3 DNA sequence: TGTGCCAGCAGCCTGACGACAGGGAGGGGAGGGAATGAAAAACTGTTTTTT.

The chain employs TRBV4-2 and TRBJ1-4; 7 nucleotides match TRBD1. The CDR3 has 14 amino acids. With V trimmed by 4 bases and J by 4 bases, 3 bases remained unmatched. Germline V gives CDR1 LGHNA, CDR2 YNFKEQ. The CDR3 DNA reads as TGTGCCAGCAGCCCGGACAGGAGTAATGAAAAACTGTTTTTT. Translated: CASSPDRSNEKLFF.

The J gene is TRBJ2-2, the V gene TRBV19; 16 bases map to TRBD2. Looked up from germline, CDR1 is LNHDA and CDR2 is SQIVND (reference sequence). V shed 6 bases and J 6 bases; nucleotides not matched to a gene: 7. The CDR3 is 17 residues long. The CDR3 here is CASRRTGTSGGAGELFF. The CDR3 DNA reads as TGTGCCAGTAGAAGGACCGGGACTAGCGGGGGGGCCGGGGAGCTGTTTTTT.

V usage is TRBV15 and J usage is TRBJ1-4; 8 positions agree with TRBD1. Germline CDR1 and CDR2: LNHNV and YYDKDF (reference sequence). Trimming cost V 3 bases and J 8 bases; bases outside gene matches: 14. The CDR3 runs to 17 residues. The CDR3 bases are TGTGCCACCAGCAGTTTATCTTCAAGGGACAGGAGGGAAAAACTGTTTTTT. This sequence encodes CATSSLSSRDRREKLFF.

V usage is TRBV4-2 and J usage is TRBJ1-4; possible D gene TRBD1, 6 bases. The CDR3 is 17 residues long. V shed 0 bases and J shed 6 bases, with 17 bases lying between them. CDR1 and CDR2 (germline): LGHNA, YNFKEQ. The CDR3 protein is CASSQDLQGGSDEKLFF. In nucleotides, the CDR3 is TGTGCCAGCAGCCAAGATTTACAGGGAGGGTCCGATGAAAAACTGTTTTTT.

With regard to this clone: One end of the junction is discordant with germline, which a read error may explain. The chain has TRBV7-8 and TRBJ2-7, with D perhaps given as TRBD1 or TRBD2 (5 bases each). Germline V lookup: CDR1 SGHVS, CDR2 FQNEAQ. The CDR3 contains 14 residues. The chain's CDR3 is CASSLESGRSEQYF. CDR3 bases: TGTGCCAGCAGTTTAGAATCGGGGCGGAGCGAGCAGTACTTC.

This clone was observed a single time. The chain joins TRBV7-9 to TRBJ1-2, with TRBD1 matching 7 bases. Per the germline V gene, CDR1 is SEHNR and CDR2 is FQNEAQ (reference sequence). There are 15 residues in the CDR3. After removal of 3 bases from V and 8 bases from J, the junction contained 12 bases not matched to a gene. The CDR3 sequence: CASSFFTPGGKGYTF. DNA for the CDR3: TGTGCCAGCAGCTTTTTCACCCCAGGGGGGAAGGGCTACACCTTC.

The chain is built from TRBV5-4 and TRBJ1-1; weak D call: TRBD1 (6 bases). The V and J ends lost 4 bases and 3 bases respectively, with 13 bases between them. This CDR3 comprises 14 residues. Germline V CDR1 and CDR2: SGHNT, YYREEE (reference sequence). In DNA, the CDR3 is TGTGCCAGCAGCCTCGGGGCAGGGGACACTGAAGCTTTCTTT. As protein: CASSLGAGDTEAFF. Full variable domain (rest looked up from reference TRBV5-4 and TRBJ1-1): ETGVTQSPTHLIKTRGQQVTLRCSSQSGHNTVSWYQQALGQGPQFIFQYYREEENGRGNFPPRFSGLQFPNYSSELNVNALELDDSALYLCASSLGAGDTEAFFGQGTRLTVV.

The chain links TRBV7-2 to TRBJ1-5; 7 positions match TRBD1. In germline, CDR1 is SGHTA, CDR2 FQGNSA. The V gene end was trimmed by 1 base and the J gene end by 2 bases; junction bases not matched to a gene: 2. The length of the CDR3 is 15 residues. In DNA form, the CDR3 reads TGTGCCAGCAGCTTAGGCGGACAGGGCAATCAGCCCCAGCATTTT. This gives the protein CASSLGGQGNQPQHF.

The CDR3, as DNA: TGTGCCAGCAGTATACTAGCGGGGGGGCACACCGGGGAGCTGTTTTTT. Amino acid sequence: CASSILAGGHTGELFF. The chain is built from TRBV2 and TRBJ2-2, with 13 positions matching TRBD2. Germline values: CDR1 SNHLY, CDR2 FYNNEI. The CDR3 runs to 16 residues. With V trimmed by 5 bases and J by 3 bases, 3 bases remained unmatched. The full variable domain, in which reference TRBV2 and TRBJ2-2 provide the parts outside the CDR3, is EPEVTQTPSHQVTQMGQEVILRCVPISNHLYFYWYRQILGQKVEFLVSFYNNEISEKSEIFDDQFSVERPDGSNFTLKIRSTKLEDSAMYFCASSILAGGHTGELFFGEGSRLTVL.

The rearrangement joins TRBV28 to TRBJ2-5, with a possible D match to TRBD2 (5 bases). V lost 5 bases to trimming and J lost 5 bases, with 15 bases between them. The CDR3 length is 14 residues. CDR1 and CDR2 from the germline V gene are MDHEN and SYDVKM. The CDR3 region is CASSTGSKRETQYF. The CDR3 DNA follows: TGTGCCAGCAGTACCGGGTCAAAGCGGGAGACCCAGTACTTC.

This clone was seen a handful of times. V and J are TRBV6-1 and TRBJ2-7; no definite D call. V lost 5 bases and J lost 4, with 12 bases in between. The CDR3 length is 13 residues. Germline V lookup: CDR1 MNHNS, CDR2 SASEGT. The CDR3 spells CASSRQRTYEQYF. The CDR3 coding sequence is TGTGCCAGCAGTCGGCAGAGAACATACGAGCAGTACTTC.

The chain recombines TRBV9 with TRBJ2-5, with 8 bases that match TRBD1. The V and J ends lost 3 bases and 5 bases, in that order; junction bases with no gene match: 9. CDR1 is SGDLS and CDR2 is YYNGEE in the germline V gene. This CDR3 spans 15 amino acids. As DNA, the CDR3 is TGTGCCAGCAGCGCTCGACCCAGGGGGCGGGAGACCCAGTACTTC. As protein: CASSARPRGRETQYF.